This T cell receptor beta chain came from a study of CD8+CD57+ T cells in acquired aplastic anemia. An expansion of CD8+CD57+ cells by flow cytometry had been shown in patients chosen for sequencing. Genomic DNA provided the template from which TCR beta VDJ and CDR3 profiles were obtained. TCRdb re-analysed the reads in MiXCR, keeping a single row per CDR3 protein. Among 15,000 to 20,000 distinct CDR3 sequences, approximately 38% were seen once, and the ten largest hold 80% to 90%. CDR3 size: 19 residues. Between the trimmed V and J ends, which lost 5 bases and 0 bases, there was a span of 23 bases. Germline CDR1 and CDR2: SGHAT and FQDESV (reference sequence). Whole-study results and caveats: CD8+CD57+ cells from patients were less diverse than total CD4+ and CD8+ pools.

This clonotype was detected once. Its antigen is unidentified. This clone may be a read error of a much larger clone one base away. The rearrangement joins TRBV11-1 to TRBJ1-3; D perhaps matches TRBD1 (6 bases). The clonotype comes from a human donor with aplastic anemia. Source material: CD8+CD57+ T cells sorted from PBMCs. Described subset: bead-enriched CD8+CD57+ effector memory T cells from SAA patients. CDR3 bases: TGTGCCAGCAGCCCTCCGGGACGGGGGGCAACCTACTCTGGAAACACCATATATTTT. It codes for CASSPPGRGATYSGNTIYF.